This T cell receptor (beta chain) was observed in a study of cytomegalovirus exposure and HLA in healthy donors. Remarks on this clone: Its matching antigen is unknown.

Study-level results: Only CMV serostatus was available as immune exposure information. Some public TCRs appeared in many individuals, while most sequences were rare. 164 TCR beta chains were listed as cytomegalovirus-associated.

With 60 Vbeta and 13 Jbeta primers, the PCR was carried out. Clones were sequenced by immunoSEQ multiplex PCR, and TCRdb holds only the in-frame ones, with some missing. There are roughly 95,000 clones in the sample; approximately 80% occur only once, and nearly 3.5% lies in the top ten. Trimming took 0 bases from V and 7 from J, leaving 14 bases between them. This CDR3 has 15 amino acids. The germline gives CDR1 SGHRS, CDR2 YFSETQ. Sequencing was carried out using PBMCs. The rearrangement uses TRBV5-1 and TRBJ2-1, with D tentatively TRBD2 (6 bases). The origin of this receptor is a man aged 25-45 years in good health and CMV-seropositive. For the CDR3, the DNA is TGCGCCAGCAGCTTGGGCGGGGCGGGTAGGAATGAGCAGTTCTTC. Protein sequence: CASSLGGAGRNEQFF.